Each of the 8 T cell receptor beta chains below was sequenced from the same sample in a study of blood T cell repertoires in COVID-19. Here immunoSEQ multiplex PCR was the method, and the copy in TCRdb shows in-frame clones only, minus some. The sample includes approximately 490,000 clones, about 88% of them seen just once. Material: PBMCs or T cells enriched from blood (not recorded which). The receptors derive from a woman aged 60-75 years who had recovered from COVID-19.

The CDR3: CATGTRGGTDTQYF. CDR3 coding DNA: TGTGCCACCGGGACCCGGGGAGGGACAGATACGCAGTATTTT. The chain uses TRBV19 and TRBJ2-3, with 7 positions matching TRBD2. V lost 10 bases and J lost 3; bases outside the gene matches: 10. CDR1 and CDR2 (germline): LNHDA, SQIVND (reference sequence). CDR3 length equals 14 residues.

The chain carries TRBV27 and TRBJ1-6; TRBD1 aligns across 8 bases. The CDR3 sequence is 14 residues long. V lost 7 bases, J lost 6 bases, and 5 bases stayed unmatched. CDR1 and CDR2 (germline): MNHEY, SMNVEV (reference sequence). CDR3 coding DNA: TGTGCCAGCACCCCGGACAGGGTTAATTCACCCCTCCACTTT. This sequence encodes CASTPDRVNSPLHF.

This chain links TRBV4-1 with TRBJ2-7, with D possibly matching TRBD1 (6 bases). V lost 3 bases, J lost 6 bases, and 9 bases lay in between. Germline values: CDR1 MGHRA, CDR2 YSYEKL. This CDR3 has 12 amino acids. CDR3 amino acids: CASSHHRAEQYV. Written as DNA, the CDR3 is TGCGCCAGCAGCCACCACAGGGCCGAGCAGTACGTC.

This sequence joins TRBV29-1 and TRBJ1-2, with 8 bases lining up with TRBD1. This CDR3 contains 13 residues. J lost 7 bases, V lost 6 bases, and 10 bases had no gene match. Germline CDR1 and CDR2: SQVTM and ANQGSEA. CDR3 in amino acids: CSVSDRGSSGYTF. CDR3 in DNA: TGCAGCGTCTCAGACAGGGGAAGTTCTGGCTACACCTTC. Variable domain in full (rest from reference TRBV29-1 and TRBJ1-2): SAVISQKPSRDICQRGTSLTIQCQVDSQVTMMFWYRQQPGQSLTLIATANQGSEATYESGFVIDKFPISRPNLTFSTLTVSNMSPEDSSIYLCSVSDRGSSGYTFGSGTRLTVV.

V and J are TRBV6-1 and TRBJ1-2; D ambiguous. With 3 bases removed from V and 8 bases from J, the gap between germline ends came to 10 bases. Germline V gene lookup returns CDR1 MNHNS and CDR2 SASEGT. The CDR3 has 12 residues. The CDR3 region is CASSEGSWGYTF. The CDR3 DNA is TGTGCCAGCAGTGAGGGGAGCTGGGGCTACACCTTC.

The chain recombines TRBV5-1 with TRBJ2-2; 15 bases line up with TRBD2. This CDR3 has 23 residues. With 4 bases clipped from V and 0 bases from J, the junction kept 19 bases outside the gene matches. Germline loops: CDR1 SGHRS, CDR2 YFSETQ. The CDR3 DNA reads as TGCGCCAGCAGCCCAAGTCCCGGGACTAGCGGGGGGTCTTTTTCCACGAACACCGGGGAGCTGTTTTTT. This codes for CASSPSPGTSGGSFSTNTGELFF.

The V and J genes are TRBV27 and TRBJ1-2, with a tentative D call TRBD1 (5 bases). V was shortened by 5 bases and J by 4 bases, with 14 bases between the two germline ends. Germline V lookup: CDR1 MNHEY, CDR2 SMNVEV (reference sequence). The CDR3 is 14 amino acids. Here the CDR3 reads CASSPPGFGYGYTF. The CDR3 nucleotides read TGTGCCAGCAGTCCCCCAGGGTTTGGCTATGGCTACACCTTC.

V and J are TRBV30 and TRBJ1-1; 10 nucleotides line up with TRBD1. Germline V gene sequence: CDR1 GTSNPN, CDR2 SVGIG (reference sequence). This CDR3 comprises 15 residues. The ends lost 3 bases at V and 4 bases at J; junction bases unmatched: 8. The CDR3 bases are TGTGCCTGGAGCCTCATCCGGGACAGGGGCACTGAAGCTTTCTTT. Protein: CAWSLIRDRGTEAFF.